What follows are 29 T cell receptor beta chains derived from one specimen sequenced in a study of blood T cell repertoires in COVID-19. Profiling relied on immunoSEQ multiplex PCR, and the TCRdb table lists in-frame clones only, not all of them. The sample records tens of thousands of clones, roughly 79% being singletons. Input material: peripheral blood. These receptors all stem from a woman between 55 and 75 years old with acute or convalescent COVID-19.

The rearrangement joins TRBV19 to TRBJ1-4; D is perhaps TRBD1 (5 bases). In germline, CDR1 is LNHDA, CDR2 SQIVND (reference sequence). The CDR3 covers 14 residues. The ends were cut back, 7 bases at V and 6 bases at J, with 15 bases in the middle. The DNA of the CDR3 is TGTGCCAGTATCGGGCGGCAGGGCGATGAAAAACTGTTTTTT. Protein sequence: CASIGRQGDEKLFF. Together with reference TRBV19 and TRBJ1-4, the CDR3 gives the full variable domain: DGGITQSPKYLFRKEGQNVTLSCEQNLNHDAMYWYRQDPGQGLRLIYYSQIVNDFQKGDIAEGYSVSREKKESFPLTVTSAQKNPTAFYLCASIGRQGDEKLFFGSGTQLSVL.

The chain joins TRBV30 to TRBJ1-1, with D possibly TRBD1 on 5 matching bases. Looked up from germline, CDR1 is GTSNPN and CDR2 is SVGIG (reference sequence). The CDR3 is made up of 12 amino acids. V was clipped by 4 bases and J by 6 bases, with 12 bases between them. For the CDR3, the DNA is TGTGCCTGGACTGGGGCGTACGCTGAAGCTTTCTTT. Translation gives CAWTGAYAEAFF. The whole variable domain, remainder taken from reference TRBV30 and TRBJ1-1, is SQTIHQWPATLVQPVGSPLSLECTVEGTSNPNLYWYRQAAGRGLQLLFYSVGIGQISSEVPQNLSASRPQDRQFILSSKKLLLSDSGFYLCAWTGAYAEAFFGQGTRLTVV.

In its sample, this clone was seen once. This chain uses TRBV28 with TRBJ2-5, with D possibly being TRBD2 (7 bases). The V and J ends lost 5 bases and 2 bases respectively, with 15 bases between them. The CDR3 has 15 residues. Germline V gives CDR1 MDHEN, CDR2 SYDVKM. The CDR3 bases are TGTGCCAGCAGTCGAGGGGGGGCCGGGCAAGAGACCCAGTACTTC. It is translated as CASSRGGAGQETQYF.

CDR3 amino acids: CSVDSGDIQYF. In nucleotides, the CDR3 is TGCAGCGTTGACTCCGGGGACATTCAGTACTTC. This chain connects TRBV29-1 to TRBJ2-4; perhaps TRBD2 as D (5 bases). The CDR3 length is 11 residues. V lost 3 bases and J lost 8, with 8 bases in between. Germline loops: CDR1 SQVTM, CDR2 ANQGSEA.

The rearrangement uses TRBV28 and TRBJ2-7; TRBD2 agrees at 10 bases. V was clipped by 2 bases and J by 4 bases; unmatched bases: 5. The germline V gene encodes CDR1 MDHEN and CDR2 SYDVKM. The CDR3 has 15 residues. CDR3 in amino acids: CASSLASGGQYEQYF. CDR3 DNA sequence: TGTGCCAGCAGTTTAGCTAGCGGGGGCCAGTACGAGCAGTACTTC.

This chain links TRBV18 with TRBJ1-2; D is undetermined. The V gene lost 2 bases and the J gene lost 3 bases, with 10 bases spanning the gap. In germline, CDR1 is KGHSH, CDR2 LQKENI. The CDR3 is 14 residues long. CDR3 protein: CASSPNSGDYGYTF. CDR3 coding DNA: TGTGCCAGCTCACCAAATTCCGGGGACTATGGCTACACCTTC.

This clone has only a few counts. V and J are TRBV3-1 (or the pseudogene TRBV3-2) and TRBJ1-3; no clear D gene. The CDR3 is 15 residues long. With 4 bases removed from V and 1 base from J, the gap between germline ends came to 11 bases. Germline CDR1 LGHDT, CDR2 YNNKEL (reference sequence). This chain's CDR3 is CASSPSSGSGNTIYF. Written as DNA, the CDR3 is TGTGCCAGCAGCCCCTCTTCGGGTTCTGGAAACACCATATATTTT.

The rearrangement uses TRBV27 and TRBJ1-5; 7 bases line up with TRBD1. The CDR3 extends over 14 amino acids. V was clipped by 6 bases and J by 4 bases; unmatched bases: 6. Germline V gives CDR1 MNHEY, CDR2 SMNVEV (reference sequence). CDR3 DNA: TGTGCCAGCAGCCGGACAGGTGGGAATCAGCCCCAGCATTTT. Its protein is CASSRTGGNQPQHF.

The gene calls are TRBV5-5 and TRBJ1-4; the match to TRBD1 covers 7 bases. Germline V lookup: CDR1 SGHKS, CDR2 YYEKEE (reference sequence). This CDR3 is 15 amino acids long. The trim removed 4 bases at V and 4 bases at J, leaving 7 bases unmatched. The CDR3 DNA follows: TGTGCCAGCAGCCTCGGACAGGACGGTAATGAAAAACTGTTTTTT. This sequence encodes CASSLGQDGNEKLFF.

On this clone: One end of the junction is discordant with germline, which a read error may explain. The V call is TRBV7-7, the J call TRBJ2-5, with 10 positions matching TRBD2. The CDR3 totals 15 residues. CDR1 SSHAT and CDR2 FNYEAQ come from the germline V gene (reference sequence). The CDR3 bases are TGTGCTAGCAGCCCTAGCGGGGGAGCCCAAGAGACCCAGTACTTC. Its protein is CASSPSGGAQETQYF.

This chain connects TRBV19 to TRBJ2-5, with TRBD2 matching 8 bases. After removal of 1 base from V and 5 bases from J, the junction contained 3 bases not matched to a gene. Germline V lookup: CDR1 LNHDA, CDR2 SQIVND (reference sequence). The CDR3 loop spans 14 amino acids. CDR3 DNA sequence: TGTGCCAGTAGTATAGCGGGGGGGTTGGAGACCCAGTACTTC. It codes for CASSIAGGLETQYF.

By sample fraction, this clone is medium-sized. The chain couples TRBV28 to TRBJ2-7; D uncertain. The germline V gene encodes CDR1 MDHEN and CDR2 SYDVKM. V lost 4 bases, J lost 3 bases, and 10 bases lay in between. CDR3 length equals 13 residues. CDR3 bases: TGTGCCAGCAGTTCCGCTATAAACTACGAGCAGTACTTC. It yields the protein CASSSAINYEQYF.

V and J are TRBV25-1 and TRBJ1-6; D is unresolved. This CDR3 is built from 16 residues. CDR1 and CDR2 from the germline V gene are MGHDK and SYGVNS. V was clipped by 4 bases and J by 6 bases, with 16 bases between them. The CDR3 region is CASSGGGGRSNSPLHF. The CDR3 bases are TGTGCCAGCAGTGGGGGAGGTGGGCGGAGTAATTCACCCCTCCACTTT.

This clone occurred a few times. For the CDR3, the DNA is TGTGCCAGCAGCCGACAAGACAGCCTTAATTCACCCCTCCACTTT. Encoded protein: CASSRQDSLNSPLHF. The genes are TRBV3-1 (or the pseudogene TRBV3-2) and TRBJ1-6; D is possibly TRBD1 (5 bases). The length of the CDR3 is 15 residues. Between the trimmed V and J ends, which lost 4 bases and 6 bases, there was a span of 13 bases. Germline values: CDR1 LGHDT, CDR2 YNNKEL (reference sequence).

The gene calls are TRBV5-1 and TRBJ1-5; D may be TRBD1 (6 bases). The germline V and J ends were trimmed by 1 base and 5 bases, with 10 bases remaining between them. CDR1 is SGHRS and CDR2 is YFSETQ in the germline V gene. This CDR3 contains 14 residues. In DNA form, the CDR3 reads TGCGCCAGCAGCTTGAGAGGGGGGGATCAGCCCCAGCATTTT. It is translated as CASSLRGGDQPQHF.

The J gene is TRBJ2-3, the V gene TRBV7-9, with 7 bases that match TRBD1. The germline gives CDR1 SEHNR, CDR2 FQNEAQ (reference sequence). V dropped 5 bases and J dropped 1; count of bases not matched to a gene: 12. CDR3 length: 17 residues. This CDR3 reads CASSTWTGEIGTDTQYF. DNA of the CDR3: TGTGCCAGCAGCACCTGGACAGGCGAGATTGGCACAGATACGCAGTATTTT.

The rearrangement joins TRBV5-6 to TRBJ2-7, with a weak D call TRBD1 (6 bases). Deletions cut 4 bases from V and 3 bases from J, with 8 bases between. The germline gives CDR1 SGHDT, CDR2 YYEEEE. The CDR3 length is 12 residues. CDR3 sequence (DNA): TGTGCCAGCAGCGGACAGAACTACGAGCAGTACTTC. Residues: CASSGQNYEQYF.

The chain joins TRBV19 to TRBJ1-5, with 9 bases fitting TRBD1. This CDR3 is 13 amino acids long. Looked up from germline, CDR1 is LNHDA and CDR2 is SQIVND (reference sequence). Germline trimming cut 9 bases from V and 7 bases from J; bases unmatched to any gene: 7. The CDR3 reads CASTGQGGQPQHF. The CDR3 DNA is TGTGCCAGCACGGGACAGGGCGGCCAGCCCCAGCATTTT.

This clone was observed once. V gene TRBV7-8 combines with J gene TRBJ1-3; 8 bases align to TRBD1. The junction had 0 bases not matched to a gene; V was cut back by 2 bases and J by 3 bases. CDR1 and CDR2 (germline): SGHVS, FQNEAQ. The CDR3 sequence is 14 residues long. CDR3 sequence reads: CASSLTGGGNTIYF. As DNA, the CDR3 is TGTGCCAGCAGCTTAACAGGGGGTGGAAACACCATATATTTT.

This chain links TRBV6-2 or TRBV6-3 with TRBJ2-1; weak D call: TRBD1 (6 bases). There are 16 residues in the CDR3. The germline V and J ends were trimmed by 6 bases and 5 bases, with 20 bases remaining between them. CDR1 is MNHEY and CDR2 is SVGEGT in the germline V gene. CDR3: CASSHWGHHLDNEQFF. CDR3 bases: TGTGCCAGCAGCCACTGGGGACACCATTTAGACAATGAGCAGTTCTTC.

The chain uses TRBV28 and TRBJ1-5; D gene uncertain. CDR1 and CDR2 (germline): MDHEN, SYDVKM. V lost 2 bases and J 3 bases, leaving 5 bases between the germline ends. CDR3 length equals 13 residues. The CDR3 region has the DNA TGTGCCAGCAGTTTAGTCTCCAATCAGCCCCAGCATTTT. This codes for CASSLVSNQPQHF.

The chain recombines TRBV12-5 with TRBJ1-1; D gene uncertain. The germline gives CDR1 LGHNT, CDR2 FRNRAP. Trimming left V 4 bases short and J 4 bases short, with 7 bases between. This CDR3 is built from 12 residues. The CDR3 region has the DNA TGTGCTAGTGGTTCCCCGGGCACTGAAGCTTTCTTT. Its protein product is CASGSPGTEAFF. Full variable domain (outside the CDR3, taken from reference TRBV12-5 and TRBJ1-1): DARVTQTPRHKVTEMGQEVTMRCQPILGHNTVFWYRQTMMQGLELLAYFRNRAPLDDSGMPKDRFSAEMPDATLATLKIQPSEPRDSAVYFCASGSPGTEAFFGQGTRLTVV.

The chain joins TRBV19 to TRBJ1-2; 7 nucleotides line up with TRBD1. This CDR3 has 14 residues. J gave up 4 bases and V 4 bases, and 6 bases lay outside the gene matches. Germline values: CDR1 LNHDA, CDR2 SQIVND (reference sequence). The CDR3 DNA is TGTGCCAGTAGTACGACAGGGCTAGGCTATGGCTACACCTTC. Protein sequence: CASSTTGLGYGYTF.

CDR3: CASSLEGTVNEKLFF. The CDR3 nucleotides are TGCGCCAGCAGCTTGGAGGGGACAGTGAATGAAAAACTGTTTTTT. This rearrangement joins TRBV5-1 to TRBJ1-4, with 7 positions matching TRBD1. The CDR3 totals 15 residues. V was pared by 0 bases and J by 5 bases, with 4 bases of the junction left unmatched. Germline CDR1 reads SGHRS; CDR2 reads YFSETQ.

The genes are TRBV27 and TRBJ1-3, with 9 bases matching TRBD1. V lost 6 bases to trimming and J lost 4 bases; unmatched junction nucleotides: 7. Germline CDR1 MNHEY, CDR2 SMNVEV (reference sequence). This CDR3 contains 15 residues. For the CDR3, the DNA is TGTGCCAGCAGCCCAACAGGGGGCACGGGAAACACCATATATTTT. Protein: CASSPTGGTGNTIYF.

V and J are TRBV11-2 and TRBJ2-7; 13 bases map to TRBD2. Germline V gene sequence: CDR1 SGHAT, CDR2 FQNNGV. This CDR3 spans 16 amino acids. Trimming cost V 0 bases and J 6 bases; bases outside gene matches: 5. For the CDR3, the DNA is TGTGCCAGCAGCTTAGATCTACTAGCGGGAGGGAGCGAGCAGTACTTC. Translated, it gives CASSLDLLAGGSEQYF.

The genes are TRBV29-1 and TRBJ2-1, with 12 bases aligning to TRBD2. CDR1 and CDR2 (germline): SQVTM, ANQGSEA. This CDR3 has 17 residues. The junction had 6 bases not matched to a gene; V was cut back by 0 bases and J by 3 bases. The CDR3 sequence is CSVEDLTSGGYYNEQFF. CDR3 bases: TGCAGCGTTGAAGATCTAACTAGCGGGGGGTACTACAATGAGCAGTTCTTC.

The V gene is TRBV3-1 (or the pseudogene TRBV3-2), the J gene TRBJ2-5; TRBD2 agrees at 10 bases. This CDR3 has 16 residues. CDR1 and CDR2 from the germline V gene are LGHDT and YNNKEL (reference sequence). Losses at the gene ends were 4 bases for V and 6 bases for J; bases not matched to a gene: 11. The CDR3 coding sequence is TGTGCCAGCAGCCTGCGGTCAGCGGGGGGGCATCAGACCCAGTACTTC. Translation: CASSLRSAGGHQTQYF.

The chain couples TRBV5-1 to TRBJ2-7, with 11 bases fitting TRBD2. There are 16 residues in the CDR3. The junction had 5 bases not matched to a gene; V was cut back by 3 bases and J by 0 bases. From germline, CDR1 is SGHRS and CDR2 YFSETQ. For the CDR3, the DNA is TGCGCCAGCAGCTCGGGACTAGCGGACCCCTCCTACGAGCAGTACTTC. This codes for CASSSGLADPSYEQYF.